This T cell receptor beta chain was sequenced for a study of shared clonotypes between healthy human individuals. At the level of the study: The donor pool was made up of a couple of women and three men aged 18 to 49. Study results and limitations: It was the non-shared clonotypes that had lower generation probabilities than clonotypes shared by all four donors.

Donors were healthy HIV-negative adults without recently reported acute infections or vaccinations. Nashville, Tennessee was home to all donors, each a Caucasian adult. TCRdb's copy holds only in-frame clones and misses some; the assay was immunoSEQ multiplex PCR. In the table there are hundreds of thousands of clones, about 73% of which are singletons. Regarding this clone: Antigen unknown.

J lost 6 bases, V lost 7 bases, and 11 bases had no gene match. This CDR3 contains 14 residues. The germline gives CDR1 MNHEY, CDR2 SMNVEV (reference sequence). What was sequenced was memory CD4+ T cells sorted from blood. The subset here: CD45RA-negative fraction. The rearrangement links TRBV27 to TRBJ2-7; 8 positions match TRBD2. This sequence was found in a man aged 25-45 years in good health. The CDR3 reads CASNPGLGSVEQYF. Here the CDR3 DNA reads TGTGCCAGCAACCCGGGACTAGGGTCCGTCGAGCAGTACTTC.